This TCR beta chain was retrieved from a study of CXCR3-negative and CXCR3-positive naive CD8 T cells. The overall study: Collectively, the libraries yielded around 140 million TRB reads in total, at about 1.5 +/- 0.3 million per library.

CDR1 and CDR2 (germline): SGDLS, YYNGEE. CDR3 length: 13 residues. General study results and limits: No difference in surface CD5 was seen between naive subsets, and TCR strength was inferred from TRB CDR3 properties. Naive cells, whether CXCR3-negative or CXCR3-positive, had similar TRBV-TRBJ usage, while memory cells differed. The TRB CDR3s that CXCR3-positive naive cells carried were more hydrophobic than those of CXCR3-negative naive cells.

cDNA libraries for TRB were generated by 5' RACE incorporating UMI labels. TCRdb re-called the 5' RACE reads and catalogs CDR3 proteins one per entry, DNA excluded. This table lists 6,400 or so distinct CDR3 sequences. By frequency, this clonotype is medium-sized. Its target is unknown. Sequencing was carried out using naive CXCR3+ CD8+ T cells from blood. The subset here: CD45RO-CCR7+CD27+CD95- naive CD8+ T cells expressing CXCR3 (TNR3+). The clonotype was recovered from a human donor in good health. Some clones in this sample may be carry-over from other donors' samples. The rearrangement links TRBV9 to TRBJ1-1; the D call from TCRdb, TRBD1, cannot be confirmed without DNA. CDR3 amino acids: CASSVTGNTEAFF. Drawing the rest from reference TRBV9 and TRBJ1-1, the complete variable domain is DSGVTQTPKHLITATGQRVTLRCSPRSGDLSVYWYQQSLDQGLQFLIQYYNGEERAKGNILERFSAQQFPDLHSELNLSSLELGDSALYFCASSVTGNTEAFFGQGTRLTVV.